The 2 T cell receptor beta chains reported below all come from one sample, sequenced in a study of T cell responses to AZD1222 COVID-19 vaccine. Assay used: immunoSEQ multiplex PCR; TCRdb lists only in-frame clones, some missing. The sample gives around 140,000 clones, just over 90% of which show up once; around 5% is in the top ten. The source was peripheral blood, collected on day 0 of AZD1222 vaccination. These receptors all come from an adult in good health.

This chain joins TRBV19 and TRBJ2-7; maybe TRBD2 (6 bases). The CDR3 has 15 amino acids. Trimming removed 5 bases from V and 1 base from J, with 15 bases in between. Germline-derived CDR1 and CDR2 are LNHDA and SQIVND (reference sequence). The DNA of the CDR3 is TGTGCCAGTAGTCCCCCGGGACTCCGATCCTACGAGCAGTACTTC. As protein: CASSPPGLRSYEQYF.

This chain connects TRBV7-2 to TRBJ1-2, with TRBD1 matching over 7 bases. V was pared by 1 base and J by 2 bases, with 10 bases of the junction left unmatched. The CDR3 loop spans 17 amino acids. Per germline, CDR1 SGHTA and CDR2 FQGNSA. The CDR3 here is CASSLGVGGEWNYGYTF. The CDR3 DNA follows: TGTGCCAGCAGCTTAGGGGTAGGGGGCGAGTGGAACTATGGCTACACCTTC.